Sequencing of this T cell receptor (beta chain) was carried out in a study of metastatic and nonmetastatic thyroid tumors. Study background: Both malignant and benign thyroid patients supplied peripheral blood and tumor or nodule tissue samples, across which the repertoires of these patients were then compared. Findings and caveats of the study: Reportedly, malignant thyroid tumors had significantly higher TCR beta diversity than benign nodules, in blood and tumor.

Original processing notes: Differences in CDR3 between clinicopathological groups were drawn on to build a classifier intended to discriminate distant-metastatic papillary thyroid cancer patients. Using MiXCR, TCRdb reanalyzed the PCR reads. TCRdb, not the original authors, processed these V and J calls. There are 35,000 to 50,000 clones in the sample; roughly a sixth occur only once, and about 9.9% lies in the top ten. Note on this clone: The antigen is not known.

V dropped 3 bases and J dropped 0; count of bases not matched to a gene: 9. The CDR3 extends over 18 amino acids. The germline V gene encodes CDR1 MNHEY and CDR2 SMNVEV (reference sequence). Thyroid surgery was preceded by no treatment in any patient. J is TRBJ2-1 and V is TRBV27, with TRBD2 matching 9 bases. The clonotype originates from a female donor with papillary thyroid cancer or a benign thyroid nodule (not recorded which). Some clones in this sample may be carry-over from other donors' samples. The sequenced sample consisted of tumor tissue. In DNA, the CDR3 is TGTGCCAGCAGTTTTTTCGGCCTAGCGGGATCCTCCTACAATGAGCAGTTCTTC. Amino acids: CASSFFGLAGSSYNEQFF.